The rows below give T cell receptor beta chains drawn from one sample of a study of breast tumors, draining lymph nodes, adjacent tissues. One entry per CDR3 protein results from TCRdb running MiXCR on the multiplex PCR reads. The sample lists about 230,000 distinct CDR3 sequences; approximately 30% were seen once. The specimen sequenced was axillary lymph node tissue. The receptors stem from a female donor with breast cancer. Some clones in this sample may be carry-over from other donors' samples. Each CDR3 is given with its conserved first and last residue. The order of the fields is V gene, J gene, clone size, D gene, CDR3 DNA, CDR3 protein. A D gene is named only where the DNA matches it firmly. Some rows have no size entry. The others give once, few or many, or a class for an expanded clone.

v_gene: TRBV2
j_gene: TRBJ1-4
abundance: many
d_gene: NA
CDR3nt: TGTGCCAGCAGTGAACCTGAACGGACTAATGAAAAACTGTTTTTT
CDR3aa: CASSEPERTNEKLFF

v_gene: TRBV27
j_gene: TRBJ2-1
abundance: many
d_gene: NA
CDR3nt: TGTGCCAGCAGTTCGGCCTTAAGGAGCAATGAGCAGTTCTTC
CDR3aa: CASSSALRSNEQFF

v_gene: TRBV7-6
j_gene: TRBJ2-2
abundance: NA
d_gene: TRBD1
CDR3nt: TGTCCCAGCAGCCTTGGACAGGGGGTTGGAACCGGGGAGCTGCTTTTT
CDR3aa: CPSSLGQGVGTGELLF

v_gene: TRBV10-2
j_gene: TRBJ2-6
abundance: many
d_gene: TRBD1
CDR3nt: TGCGCCACCTGGACAGGGAACCCCCCCTCTGGGGCCAACGTCCTGACTTTC
CDR3aa: CATWTGNPPSGANVLTF

v_gene: TRBV3-1
j_gene: TRBJ1-6
abundance: many
d_gene: NA
CDR3nt: TGTGCCAGCTTTCCACTCTCAAGGATCCATAATTCACCCCTCCACTTT
CDR3aa: CASFPLSRIHNSPLHF

v_gene: TRBV10-3
j_gene: TRBJ2-5
abundance: many
d_gene: NA
CDR3nt: TGTGCCATCAGTGAGAGGCAGGAGGAGACCCAGTACTTC
CDR3aa: CAISERQEETQYF

v_gene: TRBV12-3/TRBV12-4
j_gene: TRBJ2-1
abundance: few
d_gene: NA
CDR3nt: TGTGCCAGCAGTTTCGGCAGCGGAACCTACAATGAGCAGTTCTTC
CDR3aa: CASSFGSGTYNEQFF

v_gene: TRBV6-1
j_gene: TRBJ1-6
abundance: many
d_gene: NA
CDR3nt: TGTGCCAGCAGTGAAGTCGGATCTCTGCGATCACCCCTCCACTTT
CDR3aa: CASSEVGSLRSPLHF

v_gene: TRBV4-2
j_gene: TRBJ2-1
abundance: many
d_gene: NA
CDR3nt: TGTGCCAGCAGCCAAGCGGGTACCCACAATGAGCAGTTCTTC
CDR3aa: CASSQAGTHNEQFF

v_gene: TRBV6-1
j_gene: TRBJ2-7
abundance: few
d_gene: TRBD1
CDR3nt: TGTGCCAGCAGAGCCTCCGGGACAGGGATCTACGAGCAGTACTTC
CDR3aa: CASRASGTGIYEQYF

v_gene: TRBV7-3
j_gene: TRBJ1-1
abundance: few
d_gene: NA
CDR3nt: TGTGCCAGCAGCTCCGGACAGCACACTGAAGCTTTCTTT
CDR3aa: CASSSGQHTEAFF

v_gene: TRBV12-3/TRBV12-4
j_gene: TRBJ2-3
abundance: many
d_gene: NA
CDR3nt: TGTGCCACCATGCGACCAGTAGAGGGTTTGGGTACGCAGTATTTT
CDR3aa: CATMRPVEGLGTQYF

v_gene: TRBV27
j_gene: TRBJ2-7
abundance: many
d_gene: NA
CDR3nt: TGTGCCATTCCCTACGAGCAGTACTTC
CDR3aa: CAIPYEQYF

v_gene: TRBV12-3/TRBV12-4
j_gene: TRBJ2-5
abundance: many
d_gene: NA
CDR3nt: TGTGCCAGCAGCCTAAACAGGGCGGGAGAGACCCAGTACTTC
CDR3aa: CASSLNRAGETQYF

v_gene: TRBV12-3/TRBV12-4
j_gene: TRBJ1-5
abundance: many
d_gene: NA
CDR3nt: TGTGCCAGCAGCTCCGACGGACAAATTAATCAGCCCCAGCATTTT
CDR3aa: CASSSDGQINQPQHF

v_gene: TRBV2
j_gene: TRBJ2-3
abundance: NA
d_gene: TRBD2
CDR3nt: TGTGCCAGCAGCCGGACTAGGGTGCCCACAGATACGCAGTATTTT
CDR3aa: CASSRTRVPTDTQYF

v_gene: TRBV19
j_gene: TRBJ1-5
abundance: NA
d_gene: NA
CDR3nt: TGTGCCAGTAGTATTCGGGCAGGGGTGAGCAATCAGCCCCAGCATTTT
CDR3aa: CASSIRAGVSNQPQHF